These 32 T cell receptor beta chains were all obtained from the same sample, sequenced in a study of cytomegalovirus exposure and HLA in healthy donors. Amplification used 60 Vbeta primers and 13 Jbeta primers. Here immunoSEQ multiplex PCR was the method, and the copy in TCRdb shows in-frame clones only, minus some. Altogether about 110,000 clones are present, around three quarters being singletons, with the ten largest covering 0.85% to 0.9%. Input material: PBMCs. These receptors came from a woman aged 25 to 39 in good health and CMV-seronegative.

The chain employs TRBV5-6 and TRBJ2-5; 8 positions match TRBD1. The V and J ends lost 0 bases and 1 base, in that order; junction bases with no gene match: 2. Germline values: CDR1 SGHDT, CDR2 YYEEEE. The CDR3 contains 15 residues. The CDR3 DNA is TGTGCCAGCAGCTTGGCCGGGACAGGCCAAGAGACCCAGTACTTC. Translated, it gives CASSLAGTGQETQYF.

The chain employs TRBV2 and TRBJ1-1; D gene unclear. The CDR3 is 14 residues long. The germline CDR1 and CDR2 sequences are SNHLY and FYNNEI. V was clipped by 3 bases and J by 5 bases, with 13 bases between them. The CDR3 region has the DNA TGTGCCAGCAGTGATTCAGGCAGAAGGACTGAAGCTTTCTTT. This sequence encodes CASSDSGRRTEAFF.

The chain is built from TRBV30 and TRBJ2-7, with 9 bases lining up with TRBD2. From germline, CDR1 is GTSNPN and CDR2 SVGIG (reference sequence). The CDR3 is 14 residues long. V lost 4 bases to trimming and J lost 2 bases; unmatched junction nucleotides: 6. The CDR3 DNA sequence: TGTGCCTGGACTCCGGGACTAGCAGCCTACGAGCAGTACTTC. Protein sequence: CAWTPGLAAYEQYF.

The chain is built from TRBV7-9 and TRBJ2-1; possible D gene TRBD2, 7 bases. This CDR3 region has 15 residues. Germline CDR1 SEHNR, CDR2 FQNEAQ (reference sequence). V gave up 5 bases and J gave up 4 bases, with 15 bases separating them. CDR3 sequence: CASSARGPTYNEQFF. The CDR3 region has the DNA TGTGCCAGCAGCGCGCGGGGGCCGACTTACAATGAGCAGTTCTTC.

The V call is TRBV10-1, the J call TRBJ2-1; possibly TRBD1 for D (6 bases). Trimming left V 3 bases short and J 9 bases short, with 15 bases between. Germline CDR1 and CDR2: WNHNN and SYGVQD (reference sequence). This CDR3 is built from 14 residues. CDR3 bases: TGCGCCAGCAGTGATACAGGGTTGGGTGGTGAGCAGTTCTTC. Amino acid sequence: CASSDTGLGGEQFF.

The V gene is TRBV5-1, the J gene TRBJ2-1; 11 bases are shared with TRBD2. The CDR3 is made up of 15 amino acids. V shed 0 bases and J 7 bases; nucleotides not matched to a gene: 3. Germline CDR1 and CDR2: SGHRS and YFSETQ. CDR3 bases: TGCGCCAGCAGCTTGGCCTTAGCGGGGGGGAATGAGCAGTTCTTC. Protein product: CASSLALAGGNEQFF.

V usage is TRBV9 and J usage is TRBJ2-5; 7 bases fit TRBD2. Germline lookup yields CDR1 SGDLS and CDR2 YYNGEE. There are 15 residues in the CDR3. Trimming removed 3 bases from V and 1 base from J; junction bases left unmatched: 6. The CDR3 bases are TGTGCCAGCAGCGACCAAGGACTAGTCCAAGAGACCCAGTACTTC. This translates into CASSDQGLVQETQYF.

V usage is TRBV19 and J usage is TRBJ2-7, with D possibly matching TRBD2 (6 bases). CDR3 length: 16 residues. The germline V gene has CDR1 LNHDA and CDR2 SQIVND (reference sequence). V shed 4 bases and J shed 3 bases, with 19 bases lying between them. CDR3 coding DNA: TGTGCCAGTAGTAGCCTCATCGGGGGAGGAGGCTACGAGCAGTACTTC. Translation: CASSSLIGGGGYEQYF.

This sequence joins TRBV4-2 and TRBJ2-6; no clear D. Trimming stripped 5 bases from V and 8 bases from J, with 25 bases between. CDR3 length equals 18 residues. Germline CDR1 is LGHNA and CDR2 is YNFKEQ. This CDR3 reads CASSELVTGRNRPNVLTF. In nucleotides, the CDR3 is TGTGCCAGCAGCGAATTGGTTACCGGTCGAAATCGTCCCAACGTCCTGACTTTC.

The CDR3 DNA follows: TGTGCCAGCAGTTTATCGAGGCTAGCGGGGGGGAATGAGCAGTTCTTC. Protein sequence: CASSLSRLAGGNEQFF. V and J are TRBV27 and TRBJ2-1; 12 positions match TRBD2. The CDR3 contains 16 residues. Germline CDR1 MNHEY, CDR2 SMNVEV (reference sequence). Trimming removed 0 bases from V and 7 bases from J; junction bases left unmatched: 4.

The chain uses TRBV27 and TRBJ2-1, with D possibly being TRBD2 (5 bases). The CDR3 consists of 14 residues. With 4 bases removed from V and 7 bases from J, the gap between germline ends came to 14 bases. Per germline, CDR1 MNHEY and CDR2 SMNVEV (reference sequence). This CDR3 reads CASSSGNGGNEQFF. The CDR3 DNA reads TGTGCCAGCAGTTCGGGAAACGGAGGTAATGAGCAGTTCTTC.

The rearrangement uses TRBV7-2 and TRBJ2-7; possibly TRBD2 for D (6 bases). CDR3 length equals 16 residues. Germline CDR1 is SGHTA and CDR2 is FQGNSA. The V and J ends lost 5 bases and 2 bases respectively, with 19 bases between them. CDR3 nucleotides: TGTGCCAGCAGCGGGCGAAACGGCGGGGTAGCCTACGAGCAGTACTTC. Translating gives CASSGRNGGVAYEQYF.

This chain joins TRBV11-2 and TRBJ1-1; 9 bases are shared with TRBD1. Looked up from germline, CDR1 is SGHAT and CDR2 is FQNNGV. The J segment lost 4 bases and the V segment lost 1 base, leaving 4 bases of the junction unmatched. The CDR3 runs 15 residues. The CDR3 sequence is CASSLVGQGGTEAFF. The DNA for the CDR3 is TGTGCCAGCAGCTTAGTGGGACAGGGTGGCACTGAAGCTTTCTTT.

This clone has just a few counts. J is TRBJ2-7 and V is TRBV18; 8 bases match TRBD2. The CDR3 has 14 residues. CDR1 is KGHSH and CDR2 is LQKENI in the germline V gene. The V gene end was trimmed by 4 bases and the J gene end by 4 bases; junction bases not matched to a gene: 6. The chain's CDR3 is CASSQSTSVYEQYF. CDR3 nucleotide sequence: TGTGCCAGCTCACAGTCGACTAGCGTGTACGAGCAGTACTTC.

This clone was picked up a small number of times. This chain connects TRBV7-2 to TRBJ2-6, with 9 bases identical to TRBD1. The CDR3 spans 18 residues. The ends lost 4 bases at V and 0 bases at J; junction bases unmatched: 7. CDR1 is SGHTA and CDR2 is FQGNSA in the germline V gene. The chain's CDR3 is CASSWSGTGSSGANVLTF. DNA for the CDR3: TGTGCCAGCAGCTGGTCCGGGACAGGGTCCTCTGGGGCCAACGTCCTGACTTTC.

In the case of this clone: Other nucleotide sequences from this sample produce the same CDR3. The chain's CDR3 is CASSLERGTEAFF. The CDR3 nucleotides are TGTGCCAGCAGCTTAGAAAGGGGCACTGAAGCTTTCTTT. The V gene is TRBV7-2, the J gene TRBJ1-1; D perhaps matches TRBD1 (5 bases). This CDR3 spans 13 amino acids. Trimming removed 1 base at V and 4 bases at J, with 7 bases between. In germline, CDR1 is SGHTA, CDR2 FQGNSA.

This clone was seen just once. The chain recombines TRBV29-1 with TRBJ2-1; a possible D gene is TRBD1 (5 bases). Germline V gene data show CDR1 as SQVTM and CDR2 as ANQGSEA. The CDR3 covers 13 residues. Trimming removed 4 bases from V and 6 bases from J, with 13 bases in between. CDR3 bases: TGCAGCGTTGGTATCCAGGGTGGCAATGAGCAGTTCTTC. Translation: CSVGIQGGNEQFF.

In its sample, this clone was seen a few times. For the CDR3, the DNA is TGTGCCGGTCTTAGGGGGAACGAGCAGTACTTC. It yields the protein CAGLRGNEQYF. The rearrangement joins TRBV5-4 to TRBJ2-7; D is possibly TRBD1 (6 bases). Per germline, CDR1 SGHNT and CDR2 YYREEE (reference sequence). The CDR3 is 11 amino acids. Trimming shortened V by 10 bases and J by 5 bases, and 13 bases separated the two germline ends. The full variable domain, with the rest looked up from reference TRBV5-4 and TRBJ2-7, is ETGVTQSPTHLIKTRGQQVTLRCSSQSGHNTVSWYQQALGQGPQFIFQYYREEENGRGNFPPRFSGLQFPNYSSELNVNALELDDSALYLCAGLRGNEQYFGPGTRLTVT.

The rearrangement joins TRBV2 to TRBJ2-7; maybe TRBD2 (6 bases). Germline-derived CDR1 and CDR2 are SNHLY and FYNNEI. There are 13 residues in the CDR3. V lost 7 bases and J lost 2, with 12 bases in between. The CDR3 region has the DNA TGTGCCAGCAAGAGGGACTGGCCCTACGAGCAGTACTTC. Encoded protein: CASKRDWPYEQYF.

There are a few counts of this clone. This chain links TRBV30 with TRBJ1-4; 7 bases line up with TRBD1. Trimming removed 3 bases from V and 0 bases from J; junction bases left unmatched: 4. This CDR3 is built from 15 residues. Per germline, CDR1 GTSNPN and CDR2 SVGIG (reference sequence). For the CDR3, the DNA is TGTGCCTGGAGCCCAGGGACAGCAACTAATGAAAAACTGTTTTTT. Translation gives CAWSPGTATNEKLFF.

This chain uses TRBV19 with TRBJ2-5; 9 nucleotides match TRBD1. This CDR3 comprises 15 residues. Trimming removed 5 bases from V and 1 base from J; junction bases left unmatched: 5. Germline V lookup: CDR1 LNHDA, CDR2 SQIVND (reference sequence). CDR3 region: CASSPDRGTQETQYF. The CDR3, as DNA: TGTGCCAGTAGTCCGGACAGGGGAACCCAAGAGACCCAGTACTTC.

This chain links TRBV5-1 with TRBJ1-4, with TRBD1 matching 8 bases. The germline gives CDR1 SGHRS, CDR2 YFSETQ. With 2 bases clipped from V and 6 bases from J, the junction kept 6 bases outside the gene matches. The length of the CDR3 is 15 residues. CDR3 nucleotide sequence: TGCGCCAGCAGCTTCTCAGGGGGCTGGGATGAAAAACTGTTTTTT. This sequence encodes CASSFSGGWDEKLFF.

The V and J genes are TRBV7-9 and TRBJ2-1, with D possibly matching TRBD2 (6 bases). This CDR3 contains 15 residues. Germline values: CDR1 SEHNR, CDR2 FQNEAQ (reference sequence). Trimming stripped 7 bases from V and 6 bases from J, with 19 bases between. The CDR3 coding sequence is TGTGCCAGCACCGTAGCGGCCCTGGGGGGCAATGAGCAGTTCTTC. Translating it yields CASTVAALGGNEQFF.

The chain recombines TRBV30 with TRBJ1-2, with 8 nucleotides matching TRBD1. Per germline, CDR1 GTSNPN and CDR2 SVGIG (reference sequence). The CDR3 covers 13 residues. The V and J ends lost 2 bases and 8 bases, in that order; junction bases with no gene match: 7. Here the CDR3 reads CAWSPVTGGGYTF. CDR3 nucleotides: TGTGCCTGGAGTCCAGTTACAGGGGGGGGCTACACCTTC.

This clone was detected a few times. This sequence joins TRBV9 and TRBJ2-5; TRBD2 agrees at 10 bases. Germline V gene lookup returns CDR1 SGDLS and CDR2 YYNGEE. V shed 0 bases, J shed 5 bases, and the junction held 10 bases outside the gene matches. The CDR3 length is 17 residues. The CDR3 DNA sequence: TGTGCCAGCAGCGTAGGTCTCAGCGGGGGGGCCGCGGAGACCCAGTACTTC. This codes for CASSVGLSGGAAETQYF.

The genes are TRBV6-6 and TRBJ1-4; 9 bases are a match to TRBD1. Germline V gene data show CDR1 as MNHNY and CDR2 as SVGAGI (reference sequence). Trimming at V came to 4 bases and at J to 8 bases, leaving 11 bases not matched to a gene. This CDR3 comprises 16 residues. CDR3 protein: CASSSPGTGGREKLFF. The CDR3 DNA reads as TGTGCCAGCAGTTCCCCCGGAACAGGGGGCCGGGAAAAACTGTTTTTT.

The CDR3 here is CASSWGYSNEKLFF. For the CDR3, the DNA is TGTGCCAGCAGTTGGGGCTATTCTAATGAAAAACTGTTTTTT. The J gene is TRBJ1-4, the V gene TRBV6-5; perhaps TRBD1 as D (5 bases). Germline V gives CDR1 MNHEY, CDR2 SVGAGI. The CDR3 length is 14 residues. Trimming left V 4 bases short and J 3 bases short, with 9 bases between.

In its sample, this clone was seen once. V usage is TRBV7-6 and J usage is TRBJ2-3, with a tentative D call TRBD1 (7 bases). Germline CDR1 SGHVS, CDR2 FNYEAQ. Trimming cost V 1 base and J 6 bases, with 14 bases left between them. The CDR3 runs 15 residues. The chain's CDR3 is CASSLEGRGVDTQYF. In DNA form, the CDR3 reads TGTGCCAGCAGCTTAGAGGGCAGGGGGGTTGATACGCAGTATTTT.

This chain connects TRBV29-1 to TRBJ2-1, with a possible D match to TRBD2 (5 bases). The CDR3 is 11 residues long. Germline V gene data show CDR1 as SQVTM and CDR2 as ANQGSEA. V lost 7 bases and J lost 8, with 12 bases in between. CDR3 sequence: CSGGLADEQFF. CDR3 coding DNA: TGCAGCGGCGGACTTGCGGATGAGCAGTTCTTC.

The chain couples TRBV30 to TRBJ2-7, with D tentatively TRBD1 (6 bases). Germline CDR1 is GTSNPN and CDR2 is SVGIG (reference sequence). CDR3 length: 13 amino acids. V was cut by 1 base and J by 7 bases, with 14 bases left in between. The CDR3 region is CAWSAGTIREQYF. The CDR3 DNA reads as TGTGCCTGGAGTGCCGGGACAATCAGGGAGCAGTACTTC.

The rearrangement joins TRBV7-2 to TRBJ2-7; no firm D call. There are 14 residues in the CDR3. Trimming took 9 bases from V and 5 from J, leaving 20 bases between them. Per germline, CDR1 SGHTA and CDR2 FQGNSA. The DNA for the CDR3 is TGTGCCAGTTCTCGTACGACTTCGTCCCACGAGCAGTACTTC. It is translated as CASSRTTSSHEQYF.

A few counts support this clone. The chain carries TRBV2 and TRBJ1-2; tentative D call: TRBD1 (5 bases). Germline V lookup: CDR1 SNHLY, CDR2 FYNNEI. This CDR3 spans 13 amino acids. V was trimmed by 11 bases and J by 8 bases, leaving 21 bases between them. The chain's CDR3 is CASQGEGMGGYTF. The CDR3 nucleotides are TGTGCCTCACAAGGGGAGGGAATGGGGGGCTACACCTTC.